This T cell receptor (beta chain) is from a study of blood T cells in healthy people across ages. Through a sample-barcoded 5' primer and a J-beta primer mix, a second PCR was run for roughly 6 to 11 cycles. TCRdb re-called the 5' RACE reads through MiXCR, storing one row per CDR3 protein. Of approximately 850,000 distinct CDR3 sequences listed, under 45% are singletons. The receptor's source is a man in his sixties in good health. Source material: blood.

The CDR3: CASSSQGTGLTEAFF. CDR3 DNA sequence: TGTGCCAGCAGTTCACAGGGTACCGGTTTAACTGAAGCTTTCTTT. The J gene is TRBJ1-1, the V gene TRBV12-3 or TRBV12-4; the D gene is possibly TRBD1 (6 bases). This CDR3 is built from 15 residues. Trimming pared 4 bases from V and 5 bases from J, leaving 17 bases between.